The 24 T cell receptor beta chains in this list originate from one sample, sequenced in a study of cytomegalovirus exposure and HLA in healthy donors. The assay was immunoSEQ multiplex PCR, and TCRdb's table has in-frame clones only and misses some. Here the sample spans tens of thousands of clones, 90% to 97% being singletons. Sequencing input: PBMCs. The receptor source for this set is a woman under 30 in good health and CMV-seronegative.

The chain links TRBV6-1 to TRBJ2-5; 7 bases agree with TRBD2. The CDR3 sequence is 14 residues long. Trimming took 7 bases from V and 1 from J; bases not matched to a gene: 6. The germline gives CDR1 MNHNS, CDR2 SASEGT. As DNA, the CDR3 is TGTGCCAGCATGGGAGCGGGAATCCAAGAGACCCAGTACTTC. It encodes CASMGAGIQETQYF.

The V call is TRBV28, the J call TRBJ2-1, with a possible D match to TRBD2 (7 bases). CDR3 length: 14 amino acids. Trimming took 5 bases from V and 7 from J, leaving 15 bases between them. Germline V gives CDR1 MDHEN, CDR2 SYDVKM. CDR3 bases: TGTGCCAGCAGTCCCCAGGGAGGGGGGAATGAGCAGTTCTTC. Amino acids: CASSPQGGGNEQFF. Drawing the rest from reference TRBV28 and TRBJ2-1, the complete variable domain is DVKVTQSSRYLVKRTGEKVFLECVQDMDHENMFWYRQDPGLGLRLIYFSYDVKMKEKGDIPEGYSVSREKKERFSLILESASTNQTSMYLCASSPQGGGNEQFFGPGTRLTVL.

The V and J genes are TRBV6-1 and TRBJ2-7; D is perhaps TRBD2 (6 bases). Looked up from germline, CDR1 is MNHNS and CDR2 is SASEGT. Trimming took off 8 bases at V and 4 bases at J, with 12 bases between the two ends. There are 12 residues in the CDR3. The CDR3 region is CASALRGYEQYF. In nucleotides, the CDR3 is TGTGCCAGCGCTCTGCGGGGTTACGAGCAGTACTTC.

The rearrangement uses TRBV6-5 and TRBJ1-2, with 9 bases lining up with TRBD1. Trimming cost V 2 bases and J 7 bases; bases outside gene matches: 5. This CDR3 spans 14 amino acids. The germline V gene has CDR1 MNHEY and CDR2 SVGAGI. The CDR3: CASSYRDRVTGYTF. Written as DNA, the CDR3 is TGTGCCAGCAGTTACAGGGACAGGGTGACTGGCTACACCTTC.

The chain combines TRBV18 with TRBJ1-1; D perhaps matches TRBD1 (5 bases). The length of the CDR3 is 14 residues. V lost 6 bases and J 7 bases, leaving 18 bases between the germline ends. Per germline, CDR1 KGHSH and CDR2 LQKENI. As DNA, the CDR3 is TGTGCCAGCTCCCCAGGCGGGGCGAGGGTTGAAGCTTTCTTT. Translating gives CASSPGGARVEAFF. Looking up the rest from reference TRBV18 and TRBJ1-1 gives the full variable domain: NAGVMQNPRHLVRRRGQEARLRCSPMKGHSHVYWYRQLPEEGLKFMVYLQKENIIDESGMPKERFSAEFPKEGPSILRIQQVVRGDSAAYFCASSPGGARVEAFFGQGTRLTVV.

Remarks on this clone: Additional DNA sequences in this sample encode the identical CDR3. This rearrangement joins TRBV5-1 to TRBJ2-3, with D maybe TRBD2 (6 bases). Germline V gene sequence: CDR1 SGHRS, CDR2 YFSETQ. Deletions cut 0 bases from V and 4 bases from J, with 6 bases between. This CDR3 contains 13 residues. CDR3 residues: CASSLGGADTQYF. CDR3 nucleotides: TGCGCCAGCAGCTTGGGGGGGGCAGATACGCAGTATTTT.

V usage is TRBV28 and J usage is TRBJ2-7, with D perhaps TRBD2 (6 bases). The CDR3 runs 13 residues. Germline V lookup: CDR1 MDHEN, CDR2 SYDVKM. V was clipped by 7 bases and J by 3 bases, with 13 bases between them. As DNA, the CDR3 is TGTGCCAGCACGGCGGGGCTAGGCTACGAGCAGTACTTC. The encoded protein is CASTAGLGYEQYF.

J is TRBJ2-1 and V is TRBV9; unclear D gene. This CDR3 has 14 amino acids. The germline V gene encodes CDR1 SGDLS and CDR2 YYNGEE. Deletions cut 1 base from V and 5 bases from J, with 10 bases between. CDR3 sequence (DNA): TGTGCCAGCAGCGTAAACTCCCAAAACAATGAGCAGTTCTTC. This gives the protein CASSVNSQNNEQFF. The full variable domain, rest sourced from reference TRBV9 and TRBJ2-1, is DSGVTQTPKHLITATGQRVTLRCSPRSGDLSVYWYQQSLDQGLQFLIQYYNGEERAKGNILERFSAQQFPDLHSELNLSSLELGDSALYFCASSVNSQNNEQFFGPGTRLTVL.

This chain uses TRBV7-9 with TRBJ1-5; D is ambiguous. This CDR3 has 12 residues. V gave up 1 base and J gave up 8 bases, with 6 bases separating them. CDR1 is SEHNR, CDR2 FQNEAQ, per germline (reference sequence). The CDR3 bases are TGTGCCAGCAGCTTAGATCGGGAGCCCCAGCATTTT. Residues: CASSLDREPQHF.

The chain uses TRBV19 and TRBJ2-2, with a weak D call TRBD1 (5 bases). CDR3 length: 14 amino acids. Germline loops: CDR1 LNHDA, CDR2 SQIVND (reference sequence). Trimming pared 7 bases from V and 6 bases from J, leaving 15 bases between. CDR3 amino acids: CASTAREVSGELFF. CDR3 coding DNA: TGTGCCAGTACAGCCAGGGAAGTTTCCGGGGAGCTGTTTTTT.

The rearrangement joins TRBV11-2 to TRBJ2-3; 7 bases are shared with TRBD1. The CDR3 runs to 16 residues. V gave up 5 bases and J gave up 2 bases; unmatched junction bases: 10. From germline, CDR1 is SGHAT and CDR2 FQNNGV. The CDR3: CASSQTRDRVTDTQYF. CDR3 sequence (DNA): TGTGCCAGCAGCCAGACAAGGGACAGAGTCACAGATACGCAGTATTTT.

The genes are TRBV29-1 and TRBJ2-2, with a weak D call TRBD2 (6 bases). The germline CDR1 and CDR2 sequences are SQVTM and ANQGSEA. V lost 4 bases and J 3 bases, leaving 18 bases between the germline ends. The CDR3 covers 16 residues. CDR3 bases: TGCAGCGTTGGGTCGGGAGAAGGGCCTGACACCGGGGAGCTGTTTTTT. It encodes CSVGSGEGPDTGELFF.

In its sample, this clone was seen once. This chain joins TRBV7-8 and TRBJ2-1; 7 bases match TRBD1. CDR3 length equals 17 residues. The trim removed 5 bases at V and 4 bases at J, leaving 14 bases unmatched. Germline V gene lookup returns CDR1 SGHVS and CDR2 FQNEAQ. CDR3 DNA: TGTGCCAGCAGCGCCCGCTACGGGACAGCCCCTTACAATGAGCAGTTCTTC. As protein: CASSARYGTAPYNEQFF. Using reference TRBV7-8 and TRBJ2-1 for the parts outside the CDR3, the full variable domain is GAGVSQSPRYKVAKRGQDVALRCDPISGHVSLFWYQQALGQGPEFLTYFQNEAQLDKSGLPSDRFFAERPEGSVSTLKIQRTQQEDSAVYLCASSARYGTAPYNEQFFGPGTRLTVL.

The chain uses TRBV21-1 and TRBJ2-5; whether TRBD2, the table's D call, matches the DNA was not checked. TRBV21-1 is deemed a pseudogene. This CDR3 has 15 residues. CDR3 sequence: CASSKGLAGGETQYF. CDR3 bases: TGTGCCAGCAGCAAGGGACTAGCGGGAGGAGAGACCCAGTACTTC.

The V call is TRBV7-9, the J call TRBJ1-2; 9 bases fit TRBD1. This CDR3 comprises 14 residues. The V gene's germline CDR1 is SEHNR and CDR2 FQNEAQ (reference sequence). Trimming removed 7 bases from V and 2 bases from J; junction bases left unmatched: 5. CDR3 residues: CASTRTGENYGYTF. The CDR3 DNA follows: TGTGCCAGCACCCGGACAGGGGAGAACTATGGCTACACCTTC.

The rearrangement uses TRBV12-1 and TRBJ2-7; the D segment call TRBD1 is taken from the table without a DNA check. TRBV12-1 is shown as a pseudogene. CDR3 length equals 12 residues. This CDR3 reads CASSSPGTGVYF. The CDR3 DNA is TGTGCCAGCAGCTCCCCCGGGACAGGGGTGTACTTC.

The chain links TRBV28 to TRBJ2-7; unclear D gene. The V end lost 4 bases, the J end lost 4 bases, and 20 bases lay between the germline ends. Per the germline V gene, CDR1 is MDHEN and CDR2 is SYDVKM. The CDR3 sequence is 16 residues long. CDR3 nucleotides: TGTGCCAGCAGTTCCGCGCCCGCCCGACAAGGATACGAGCAGTACTTC. It yields the protein CASSSAPARQGYEQYF.

This clone was detected only a few times. The CDR3 DNA follows: TGTGCCAGTGTCAATAGTAGCACTGAAGCTTTCTTT. It translates to CASVNSSTEAFF. This chain links TRBV19 with TRBJ1-1, with D hard to call. Trimming left V 8 bases short and J 4 bases short, with 11 bases between. CDR1 is LNHDA, CDR2 SQIVND, per germline (reference sequence). This CDR3 has 12 residues.

The chain joins TRBV15 to TRBJ2-5, with D perhaps TRBD1 (6 bases). Germline V lookup: CDR1 LNHNV, CDR2 YYDKDF (reference sequence). V lost 3 bases, J lost 4 bases, and 15 bases lay in between. This CDR3 comprises 15 residues. The CDR3 sequence is CATSSKGGLGETQYF. The CDR3 bases are TGTGCCACCAGCAGTAAAGGGGGTCTCGGAGAGACCCAGTACTTC.

The chain couples TRBV10-3 to TRBJ2-1, with 8 bases matching TRBD1. This CDR3 is 12 amino acids long. The trim removed 6 bases at V and 10 bases at J, leaving 5 bases unmatched. The germline V gene encodes CDR1 ENHRY and CDR2 SYGVKD. CDR3 protein: CAIRQGVGEQFF. The CDR3 region has the DNA TGTGCCATCAGACAGGGGGTGGGCGAGCAGTTCTTC.

The rearrangement uses TRBV7-8 and TRBJ2-1; the D gene is possibly TRBD2 (7 bases). In germline, CDR1 is SGHVS, CDR2 FQNEAQ. CDR3 size: 12 residues. V was pared by 10 bases and J by 6 bases, with 13 bases between. The CDR3 nucleotides read TGTGCCACCCCGGGGGGCCCCAATGAGCAGTTCTTC. Its translation is CATPGGPNEQFF.

The chain couples TRBV6-4 to TRBJ2-1, with 10 positions matching TRBD2. V dropped 8 bases and J dropped 8; count of bases not matched to a gene: 12. CDR1 is MRHNA, CDR2 SNTAGT, per germline. The CDR3 is 15 amino acids. The DNA for the CDR3 is TGTGCCAGCGGGGACGGGGCTAGCGGGAGCGATGAGCAGTTCTTC. Translation gives CASGDGASGSDEQFF.

This clone was recorded only once. The chain's CDR3 is CASSPGTGGAYGYTF. DNA for the CDR3: TGTGCCAGCAGCCCGGGGACAGGGGGCGCCTATGGCTACACCTTC. The chain recombines TRBV9 with TRBJ1-2; 12 nucleotides line up with TRBD1. V lost 4 bases and J lost 4; bases outside the gene matches: 5. Germline assignment: CDR1 SGDLS and CDR2 YYNGEE. CDR3 length equals 15 residues.

This chain links TRBV6-6 with TRBJ1-1; tentative D call: TRBD1 (6 bases). Germline V gene sequence: CDR1 MNHNY, CDR2 SVGAGI (reference sequence). Between the trimmed V and J ends, which lost 6 bases and 3 bases, there was a span of 17 bases. This CDR3 is 15 amino acids long. CDR3 bases: TGTGCCAGCAGGGAGCTTCGGGGGGCGGACACTGAAGCTTTCTTT. Encoded protein: CASRELRGADTEAFF.